The entry that follows covers one T cell receptor beta chain sequence. The antigen is undetermined. The data were obtained in a study of cytomegalovirus exposure and HLA in healthy donors. The assay was immunoSEQ multiplex PCR, and TCRdb's table has in-frame clones only and misses some. Of approximately 220,000 clones in the sample, 75% to 95% were seen once. Study-wide results and caveats: Many donors carried some public TCRs, although rarity characterized most TCR sequences. High sensitivity and specificity were reportedly achieved when the classifier diagnosed cytomegalovirus status.

A 120-subject validation cohort, separate from the 666-subject first cohort, supplied the donors. The material sequenced was PBMCs. This TCR came from a woman in her late teens or twenties in good health and CMV-seronegative.

CDR3 nucleotide sequence: TGCGCCAGCAGCTTGTTGGGGGGTGGCAATCAGCCCCAGCATTTT. This encodes CASSLLGGGNQPQHF. The chain has TRBV5-1 and TRBJ1-5, with D tentatively TRBD1 (5 bases). Germline values: CDR1 SGHRS, CDR2 YFSETQ. The CDR3 is made up of 15 amino acids. With 1 base removed from V and 2 bases from J, the gap between germline ends came to 10 bases.